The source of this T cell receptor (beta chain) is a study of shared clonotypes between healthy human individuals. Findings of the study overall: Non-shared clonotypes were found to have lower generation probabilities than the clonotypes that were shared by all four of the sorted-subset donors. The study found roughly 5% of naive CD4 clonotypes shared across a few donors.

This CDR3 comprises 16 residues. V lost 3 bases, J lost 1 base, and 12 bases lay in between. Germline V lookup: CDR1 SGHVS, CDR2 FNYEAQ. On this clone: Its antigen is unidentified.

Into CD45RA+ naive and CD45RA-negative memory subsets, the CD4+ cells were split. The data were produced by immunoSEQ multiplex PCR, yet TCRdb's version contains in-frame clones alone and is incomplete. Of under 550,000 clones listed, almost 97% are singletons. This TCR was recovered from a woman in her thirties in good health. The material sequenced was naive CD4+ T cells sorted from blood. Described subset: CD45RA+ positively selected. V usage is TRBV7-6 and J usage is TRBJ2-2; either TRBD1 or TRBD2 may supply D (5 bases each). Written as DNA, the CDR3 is TGTGCCAGCAGCTTTTCCGGGACCCGGAACACCGGGGAGCTGTTTTTT. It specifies CASSFSGTRNTGELFF.